This T cell receptor beta chain was identified in a study of T cells in Graves' hyperthyroidism and ophthalmopathy. Study at large: Peripheral blood was drawn at first diagnosis, prior to all treatment. Overall study results and limits: Most expanded thyroid clonotypes above 0.001 also appeared in blood.

Each diagnosis drew on symptoms, thyroxine, TRAb, thyroid ultrasound and orbital computed tomography findings. The source of the PBMCs was roughly 10 ml of fresh peripheral blood. Using RNA transcripts as the source, TCR beta CDR3 regions were amplified. The TCR CDR3 was amplified in a first-round RT-PCR using the HTBI primer set. Via MiXCR, TCRdb re-called the multiplex PCR reads, giving one row per CDR3 protein. The sample holds 350,000 to 450,000 distinct CDR3 sequences; 11% to 15% are singletons and the top ten take around 27%. Notes on this clonotype: What it binds is not known.

Sequenced input: blood. This TCR was recovered from a man aged 50 or older with Graves' ophthalmopathy.

DNA of the CDR3: TGCGCCAGCAGCAAGGAGGGGGAGGCCCAGTACTTC. Translating gives CASSKEGEAQYF. V usage is TRBV5-1 and J usage is TRBJ2-5; D is possibly TRBD1 or TRBD2 (6 bases each). There are 12 residues in the CDR3. CDR1 is SGHRS and CDR2 is YFSETQ in the germline V gene. The germline V and J ends were trimmed by 4 bases and 9 bases, with 13 bases remaining between them.